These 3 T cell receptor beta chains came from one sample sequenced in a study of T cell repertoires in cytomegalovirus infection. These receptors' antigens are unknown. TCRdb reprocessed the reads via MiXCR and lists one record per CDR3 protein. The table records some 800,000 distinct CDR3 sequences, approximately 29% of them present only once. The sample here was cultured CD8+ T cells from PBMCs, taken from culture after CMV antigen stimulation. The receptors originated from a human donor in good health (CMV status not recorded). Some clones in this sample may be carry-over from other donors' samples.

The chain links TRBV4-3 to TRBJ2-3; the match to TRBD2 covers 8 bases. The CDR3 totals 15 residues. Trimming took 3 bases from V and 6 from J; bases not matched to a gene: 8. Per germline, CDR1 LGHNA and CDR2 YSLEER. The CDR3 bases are TGCGCCAGCAGCCAGAAGGCGGGGGGTCCCGATACGCAGTATTTT. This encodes CASSQKAGGPDTQYF.

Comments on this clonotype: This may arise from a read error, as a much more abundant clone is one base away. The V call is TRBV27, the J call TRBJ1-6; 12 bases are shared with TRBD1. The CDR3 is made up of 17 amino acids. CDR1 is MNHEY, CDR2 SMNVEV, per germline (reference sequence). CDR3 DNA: TGTGCCAGCAGTCCATCACGGGACAGGGGGCGAGGGTCACCCTTCCACTTT. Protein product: CASSPSRDRGRGSPFHF.

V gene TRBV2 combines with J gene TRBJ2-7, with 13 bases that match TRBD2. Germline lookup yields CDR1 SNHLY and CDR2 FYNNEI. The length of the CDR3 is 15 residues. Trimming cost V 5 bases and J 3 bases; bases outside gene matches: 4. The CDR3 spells CASSPTSGGHYEQYV. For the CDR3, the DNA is TGTGCCAGCAGTCCGACTAGCGGGGGGCACTACGAGCAGTACGTC.